The sequence of this TCR beta chain was determined in a study of Graves' ophthalmopathy and Graves' hyperthyroidism. The study's findings and limits: Among thyroid clonotypes expanded above 0.001 frequency, most also appeared in blood.

RNA transcripts served as template for amplifying TCR beta CDR3 sequences. HTBI-primed RT-PCR formed the first round, and a multiplex PCR formed the second. One entry per CDR3 protein, called by TCRdb with MiXCR from the multiplex PCR reads. The sample carries more than 1,000,000 distinct CDR3 sequences, 35% to 40% recorded once. This clonotype was recorded many times. Its antigen remains unidentified. This TCR came from an adult man with Graves' hyperthyroidism. Sequenced sample: peripheral blood or thyroid tissue (not recorded which).

CDR3 protein: CASSLDRERTGNTIYF. The CDR3 DNA reads TGTGCCAGCAGCTTAGACAGGGAGAGGACTGGAAACACCATATATTTT. The gene calls are TRBV7-8 and TRBJ1-3; TRBD1 might be the D (6 bases). V was clipped by 1 base and J by 2 bases, with 12 bases between them. The CDR3 runs to 16 residues. CDR1 and CDR2 from the germline V gene are SGHVS and FQNEAQ. The full variable domain, with the rest looked up from reference TRBV7-8 and TRBJ1-3, is GAGVSQSPRYKVAKRGQDVALRCDPISGHVSLFWYQQALGQGPEFLTYFQNEAQLDKSGLPSDRFFAERPEGSVSTLKIQRTQQEDSAVYLCASSLDRERTGNTIYFGEGSWLTVV.